A selection of T cell receptor beta chains follows, all from one sample in a study of blood T cell repertoires in COVID-19. TCRdb's table, derived via immunoSEQ multiplex PCR, lists solely in-frame clones and lacks some. This sample has some 20,000 clones; more than 75% occur once, and the top ten carry more than 9.5%. The source material was peripheral blood. These receptors originate from a human donor in a cohort sampled during active COVID-19. The CDR3 runs from the conserved cysteine through the conserved F or W. A D gene is named only where the DNA matches it firmly. Part of the rows lack a size; the others show once, few, many or a class for expanded clones.

>TRBJ1-3|-|-|TRBV9
CASSVGGQLGNTIYF
TGTGCCAGCAGCGTAGGGGGGCAGCTTGGAAACACCATATATTTT
>TRBJ2-2|-|-|TRBV6-2/TRBV6-3
CASSYSTSPGELFF
TGTGCCAGCAGTTACTCCACTAGCCCCGGGGAGCTGTTTTTT
>TRBJ1-2|few|-|TRBV6-2/TRBV6-3
CASSSQYGYTF
TGTGCCAGCAGTTCCCAATATGGCTACACCTTC
>TRBJ1-5|-|-|TRBV6-5
CASSYSGGNQPQHF
TGTGCCAGCAGTTACTCGGGAGGCAATCAGCCCCAGCATTTT
>TRBJ2-5|-|TRBD2|TRBV9
CASSELAGASETQYF
TGTGCCAGCAGCGAACTAGCGGGAGCTTCCGAGACCCAGTACTTC
>TRBJ2-7|-|-|TRBV18
CASSHSDSTYEQYF
TGTGCCAGCTCGCACTCGGACTCGACCTACGAGCAGTACTTC
>TRBJ1-5|-|-|TRBV19
CASEAINSNQPQHF
TGTGCCAGTGAGGCGATAAATAGCAATCAGCCCCAGCATTTT
>TRBJ2-7|-|-|TRBV7-9
CASSDGSDYEQYF
TGTGCCAGCAGCGACGGGAGTGACTACGAGCAGTACTTC
>TRBJ2-1|-|TRBD2|TRBV27
CASSFLTSGGPDEQFF
TGTGCCAGCAGTTTCTTGACTAGCGGGGGCCCTGATGAGCAGTTCTTC
>TRBJ2-2|-|-|TRBV10-3
CAISNSGANTGELFF
TGTGCCATCAGTAATAGCGGCGCGAACACCGGGGAGCTGTTTTTT
>TRBJ2-2|-|TRBD1|TRBV19
CATSDRGKGELFF
TGTGCCACCTCCGACAGGGGCAAGGGGGAGCTGTTTTTT
>TRBJ1-5|-|-|TRBV5-1
CASIRSGPSGDQPQHF
TGCGCCAGCATCCGGTCGGGACCCTCGGGAGATCAGCCCCAGCATTTT
>TRBJ2-2|-|-|TRBV6-5
CASRIAANTGELFF
TGTGCCAGCAGGATAGCGGCGAACACCGGGGAGCTGTTTTTT
>TRBJ2-7|-|-|TRBV5-1
CASSSTTGVTYEQYF
TGCGCCAGCAGCTCCACCACAGGAGTAACCTACGAGCAGTACTTC
>TRBJ2-3|-|-|TRBV5-4
CASSLGQIGDTQYF
TGTGCCAGCAGCTTAGGACAGATAGGAGATACGCAGTATTTT
>TRBJ2-1|-|TRBD2|TRBV5-4
CATVAGTLLNEQFF
TGTGCAACCGTAGCGGGAACACTTTTAAATGAGCAGTTCTTC
>TRBJ2-7|few|-|TRBV24-1
CATSDSRSYEQYF
TGTGCCACCAGTGATTCTCGCTCCTACGAGCAGTACTTC
>TRBJ2-7|few|-|TRBV19
CASSMSGNEQYF
TGTGCCAGTAGTATGTCAGGGAACGAGCAGTACTTC
>TRBJ2-1|-|TRBD2|TRBV9
CASSVGGRAYNEQFF
TGTGCCAGCAGCGTAGGCGGGAGGGCCTACAATGAGCAGTTCTTC
>TRBJ2-7|-|TRBD1|TRBV19
CASSKSRQGRGYEQYF
TGTGCCAGTAGTAAGTCCAGACAGGGAAGGGGATACGAGCAGTACTTC
>TRBJ1-1|-|-|TRBV19
CASSIPSSGQGAFF
TGTGCCAGTAGTATACCCTCATCCGGGCAGGGAGCTTTCTTT
>TRBJ2-5|-|TRBD2|TRBV6-2/TRBV6-3
CASSTGLAPVGDQYF
TGTGCCAGCAGTACGGGACTAGCCCCAGTGGGGGACCAGTACTTC
>TRBJ2-3|-|-|TRBV9
CASSGIGQGGADTQYF
TGTGCCAGCAGCGGGATCGGGCAGGGTGGGGCAGATACGCAGTATTTT
>TRBJ1-1|-|-|TRBV11-3
CASSFGAFTEAFF
TGTGCCAGCAGCTTTGGGGCGTTCACTGAAGCTTTCTTT
>TRBJ2-7|-|-|TRBV11-2
CASSSLAPGMYEQYF
TGTGCCAGCAGCTCCCTCGCCCCGGGAATGTACGAGCAGTACTTC
>TRBJ2-2|-|-|TRBV19
CASSMSTPKPGDTGELFF
TGTGCCAGTAGTATGTCTACTCCTAAACCGGGAGACACCGGGGAGCTGTTTTTT
>TRBJ1-5|-|TRBD1|TRBV24-1
CATSDFPDRPTNQPQHF
TGTGCCACCAGTGATTTCCCGGACAGGCCGACTAATCAGCCCCAGCATTTT
>TRBJ2-1|-|TRBD2|TRBV3-1/TRBV3-2
CASSWLAGVSEQFF
TGTGCCAGCAGCTGGCTAGCGGGAGTATCTGAGCAGTTCTTC
>TRBJ2-7|few|TRBD1|TRBV30
CAWSAGTGRYEQYF
TGTGCCTGGTCGGCCGGGACAGGGAGGTACGAGCAGTACTTC
>TRBJ2-1|-|TRBD2|TRBV3-1/TRBV3-2
CASSLSTGTSVGGDNEQFF
TGTGCCAGCAGCCTTAGCACGGGGACTAGCGTGGGGGGTGACAATGAGCAGTTCTTC
>TRBJ2-5|-|TRBD1|TRBV4-2
CASSGETGETQYF
TGTGCCAGCAGCGGCGAGACAGGGGAGACCCAGTACTTC
>TRBJ2-5|-|TRBD1|TRBV25-1
CASSELGQGFETQYF
TGTGCCAGCAGTGAATTGGGACAGGGATTTGAGACCCAGTACTTC
>TRBJ2-1|-|-|TRBV18
CASSPASDEQFF
TGTGCCAGCTCACCAGCCTCGGATGAGCAGTTCTTC
>TRBJ2-2|-|TRBD1|TRBV3-1/TRBV3-2
CASSRRQGAGELFF
TGTGCCAGCAGCCGACGACAGGGGGCGGGTGAGCTGTTTTTT
>TRBJ1-1|-|TRBD1|TRBV7-3
CASSSPDRGHTEAFF
TGTGCCAGCAGCTCACCGGACAGGGGTCACACTGAAGCTTTCTTT
>TRBJ2-2|-|-|TRBV19
CASSPHSMTGELFF
TGTGCCAGTAGTCCCCATAGTATGACCGGGGAGCTGTTTTTT
>TRBJ2-7|-|TRBD2|TRBV29-1
CSGRGAHEQYF
TGCAGCGGGCGGGGGGCCCACGAGCAGTACTTC
>TRBJ1-1|-|-|TRBV28
CATFLIGTEAFF
TGTGCCACCTTCCTCATCGGCACTGAAGCTTTCTTT
>TRBJ2-1|-|TRBD2|TRBV6-2/TRBV6-3
CASSQQRGGDYNEQFF
TGTGCCAGCAGTCAACAGCGGGGAGGGGACTACAATGAGCAGTTCTTC
>TRBJ2-1|-|TRBD1|TRBV3-1/TRBV3-2
CASSPGQGGYNEQFF
TGTGCCAGCAGCCCAGGACAGGGAGGCTACAATGAGCAGTTCTTC
>TRBJ1-6|-|TRBD1|TRBV6-5
CASSYDRANSPLHF
TGTGCCAGCAGTTACGACAGGGCTAATTCACCCCTCCACTTT
>TRBJ1-2|-|-|TRBV10-3
CAISRGDYGYTF
TGTGCCATCTCACGGGGTGACTATGGCTACACCTTC